The clone carrying this T cell receptor beta chain was counted only a few times. Its antigen remains unidentified. The sample belongs to a study of identical twins. General study points: Cord blood beta clonotypes that were abundant carried fewer insertions, and memory repertoires showed no such trend. Twin pairs' shared out-of-frame alpha sequences were enriched in low generation probability.

TCRdb passed the 5' RACE reads through MiXCR, listing each CDR3 protein once. The sample has approximately 490,000 distinct CDR3 sequences, more than 20% seen once. The CDR3 spans 14 residues. Germline V gene lookup returns CDR1 LNHDA and CDR2 SQIVND (reference sequence). Trimming took 9 bases from V and 0 from J, leaving 12 bases between them. These data also featured in a second study, about yellow fever vaccine responses in identical twins. That study adds: Reported findings indicate that twins' vaccine T cell responses seemed partially convergent, partially personalized.

Sequenced: CD4+ T cells sorted from blood. The chain carries TRBV19 and TRBJ2-1; the D gene is possibly TRBD1 (6 bases). The clonotype was recovered from a woman younger than 35 in good health. The CDR3 sequence is CASNGDNSYNEQFF. DNA for the CDR3: TGTGCCAGCAACGGGGACAACTCCTACAATGAGCAGTTCTTC.